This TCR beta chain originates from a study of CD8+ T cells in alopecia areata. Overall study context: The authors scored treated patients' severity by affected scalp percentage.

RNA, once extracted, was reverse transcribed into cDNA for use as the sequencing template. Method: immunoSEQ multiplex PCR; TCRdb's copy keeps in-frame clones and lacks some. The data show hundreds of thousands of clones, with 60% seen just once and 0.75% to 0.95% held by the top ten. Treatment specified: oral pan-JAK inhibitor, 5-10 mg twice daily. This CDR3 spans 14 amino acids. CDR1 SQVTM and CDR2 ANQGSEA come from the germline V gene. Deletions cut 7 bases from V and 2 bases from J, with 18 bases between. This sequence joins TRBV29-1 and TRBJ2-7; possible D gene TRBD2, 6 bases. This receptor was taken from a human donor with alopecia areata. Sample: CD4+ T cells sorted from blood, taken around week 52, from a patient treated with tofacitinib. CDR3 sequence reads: CSATGGSGTYEQYF. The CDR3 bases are TGCAGCGCGACCGGCGGTAGCGGAACCTACGAGCAGTACTTC.